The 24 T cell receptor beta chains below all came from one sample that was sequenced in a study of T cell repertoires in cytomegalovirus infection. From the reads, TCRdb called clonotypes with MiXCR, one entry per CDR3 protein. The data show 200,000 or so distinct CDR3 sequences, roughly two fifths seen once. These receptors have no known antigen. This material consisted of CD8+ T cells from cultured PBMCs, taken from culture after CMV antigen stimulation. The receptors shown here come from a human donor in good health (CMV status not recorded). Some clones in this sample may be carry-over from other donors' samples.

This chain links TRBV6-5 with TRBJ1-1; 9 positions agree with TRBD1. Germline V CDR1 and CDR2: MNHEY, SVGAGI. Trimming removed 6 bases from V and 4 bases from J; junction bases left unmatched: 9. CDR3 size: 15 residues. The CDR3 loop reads CASSPGQGLPTEAFF. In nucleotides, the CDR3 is TGTGCCAGCAGCCCCGGACAGGGGCTGCCCACTGAAGCTTTCTTT.

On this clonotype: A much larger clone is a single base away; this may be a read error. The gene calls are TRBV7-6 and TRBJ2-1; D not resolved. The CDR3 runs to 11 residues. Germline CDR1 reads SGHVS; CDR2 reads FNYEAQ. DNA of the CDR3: TGTGCCAGCAGCTTACACAATGATCAGTTCTTC. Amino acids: CASSLHNDQFF.

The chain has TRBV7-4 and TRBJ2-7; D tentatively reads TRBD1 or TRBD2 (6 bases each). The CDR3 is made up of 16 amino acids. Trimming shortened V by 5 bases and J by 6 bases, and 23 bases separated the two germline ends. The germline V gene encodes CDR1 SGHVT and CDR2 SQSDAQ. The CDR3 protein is CASSDPGAGWGFEQYF. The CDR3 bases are TGTGCCAGCAGCGATCCGGGGGCAGGGTGGGGGTTCGAGCAGTACTTC.

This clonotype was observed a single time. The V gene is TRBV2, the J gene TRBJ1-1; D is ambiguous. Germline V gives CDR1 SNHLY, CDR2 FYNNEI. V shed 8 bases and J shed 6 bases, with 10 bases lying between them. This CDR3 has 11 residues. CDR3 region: CASGVLSEAFF. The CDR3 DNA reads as TGTGCCAGCGGGGTCCTCTCTGAAGCTTTCTTT.

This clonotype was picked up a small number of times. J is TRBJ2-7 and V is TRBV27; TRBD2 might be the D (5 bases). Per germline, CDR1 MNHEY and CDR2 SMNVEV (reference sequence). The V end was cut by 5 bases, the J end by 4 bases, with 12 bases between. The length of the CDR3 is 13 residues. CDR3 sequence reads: CASSAYSGYEQYF. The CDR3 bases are TGTGCCAGCAGTGCCTACAGCGGATACGAGCAGTACTTC.

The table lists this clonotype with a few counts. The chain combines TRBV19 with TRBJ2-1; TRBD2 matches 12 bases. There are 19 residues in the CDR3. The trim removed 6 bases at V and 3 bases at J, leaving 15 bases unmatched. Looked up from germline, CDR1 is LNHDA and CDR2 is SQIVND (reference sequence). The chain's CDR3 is CASSSELAGGLDFYNEQFF. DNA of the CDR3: TGTGCCAGTAGCTCGGAACTAGCGGGAGGATTAGATTTCTACAATGAGCAGTTCTTC.

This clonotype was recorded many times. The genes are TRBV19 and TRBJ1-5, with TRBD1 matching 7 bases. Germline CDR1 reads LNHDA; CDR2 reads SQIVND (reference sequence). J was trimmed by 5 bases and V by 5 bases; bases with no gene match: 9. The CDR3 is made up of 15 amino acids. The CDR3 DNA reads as TGTGCCAGTAGTTACGACAGGGTACGGCATCAGCCCCAGCATTTT. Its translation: CASSYDRVRHQPQHF.

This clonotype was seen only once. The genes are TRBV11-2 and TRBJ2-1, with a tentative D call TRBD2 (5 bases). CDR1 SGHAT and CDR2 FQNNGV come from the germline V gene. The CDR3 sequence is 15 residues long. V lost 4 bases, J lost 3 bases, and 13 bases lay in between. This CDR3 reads CASSSSRTVYNEQFF. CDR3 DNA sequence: TGTGCCAGCAGCTCCTCTAGGACTGTCTACAATGAGCAGTTCTTC.

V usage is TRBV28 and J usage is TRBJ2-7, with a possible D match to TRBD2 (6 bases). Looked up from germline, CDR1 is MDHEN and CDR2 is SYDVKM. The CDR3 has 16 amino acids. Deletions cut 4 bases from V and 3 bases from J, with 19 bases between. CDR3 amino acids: CASSWVLRDLSYEQYF. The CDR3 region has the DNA TGTGCCAGCAGTTGGGTACTAAGGGACTTAAGCTACGAGCAGTACTTC.

The CDR3 region has the DNA TGTGCCAGCAGCTTAGGACCCGTAAGGGCCGAAGGCTACACCTTC. This codes for CASSLGPVRAEGYTF. The chain is built from TRBV7-8 and TRBJ1-2; D not resolved. This CDR3 is 15 amino acids long. Germline V gene data show CDR1 as SGHVS and CDR2 as FQNEAQ. The V end was cut by 1 base, the J end by 8 bases, with 17 bases between. The variable domain in full, with the rest retrieved from reference TRBV7-8 and TRBJ1-2, is GAGVSQSPRYKVAKRGQDVALRCDPISGHVSLFWYQQALGQGPEFLTYFQNEAQLDKSGLPSDRFFAERPEGSVSTLKIQRTQQEDSAVYLCASSLGPVRAEGYTFGSGTRLTVV.

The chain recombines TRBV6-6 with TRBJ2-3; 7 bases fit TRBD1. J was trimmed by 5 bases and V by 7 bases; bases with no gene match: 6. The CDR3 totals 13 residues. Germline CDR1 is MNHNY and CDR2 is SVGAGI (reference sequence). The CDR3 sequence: CASILQGRDTQYF. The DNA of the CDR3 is TGTGCCAGCATCCTACAGGGGAGAGATACGCAGTATTTT.

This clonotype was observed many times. CDR3 DNA sequence: TGTGCCAGCAGCAGAGGGGGCGCCGGCTACAATGAGCAGTTCTTC. This encodes CASSRGGAGYNEQFF. The chain carries TRBV7-6 and TRBJ2-1; TRBD1 matches at 7 bases. This CDR3 has 15 amino acids. The trim removed 5 bases at V and 3 bases at J, leaving 7 bases unmatched. From germline, CDR1 is SGHVS and CDR2 FNYEAQ.

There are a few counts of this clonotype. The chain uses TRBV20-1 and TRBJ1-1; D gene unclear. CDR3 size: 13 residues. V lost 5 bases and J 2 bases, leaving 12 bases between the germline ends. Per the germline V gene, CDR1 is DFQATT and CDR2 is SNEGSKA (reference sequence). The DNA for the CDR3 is TGCAGTGCTTTTCAATGGGGAAACACTGAAGCTTTCTTT. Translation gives CSAFQWGNTEAFF.

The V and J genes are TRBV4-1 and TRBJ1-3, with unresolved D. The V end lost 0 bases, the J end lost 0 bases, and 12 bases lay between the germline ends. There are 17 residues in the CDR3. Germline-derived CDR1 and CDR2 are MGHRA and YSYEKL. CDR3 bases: TGCGCCAGCAGCCAAGATCGCTCGGTATACTCTGGAAACACCATATATTTT. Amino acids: CASSQDRSVYSGNTIYF.

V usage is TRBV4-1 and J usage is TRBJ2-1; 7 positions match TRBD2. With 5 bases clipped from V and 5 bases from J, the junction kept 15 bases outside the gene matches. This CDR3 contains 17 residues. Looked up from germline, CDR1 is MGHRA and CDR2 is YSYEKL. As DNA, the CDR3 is TGCGCCAGCAGCGGTGAAGGGGTACCAGCGGGGAACAATGAGCAGTTCTTC. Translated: CASSGEGVPAGNNEQFF.

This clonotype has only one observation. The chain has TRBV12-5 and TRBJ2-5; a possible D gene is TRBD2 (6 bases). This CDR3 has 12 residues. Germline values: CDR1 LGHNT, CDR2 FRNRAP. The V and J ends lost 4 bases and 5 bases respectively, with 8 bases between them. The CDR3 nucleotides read TGTGCTAGTGGTTCAAGCGGGGAGACCCAGTACTTC. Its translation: CASGSSGETQYF. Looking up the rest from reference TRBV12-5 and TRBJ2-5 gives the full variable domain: DARVTQTPRHKVTEMGQEVTMRCQPILGHNTVFWYRQTMMQGLELLAYFRNRAPLDDSGMPKDRFSAEMPDATLATLKIQPSEPRDSAVYFCASGSSGETQYFGPGTRLLVL.

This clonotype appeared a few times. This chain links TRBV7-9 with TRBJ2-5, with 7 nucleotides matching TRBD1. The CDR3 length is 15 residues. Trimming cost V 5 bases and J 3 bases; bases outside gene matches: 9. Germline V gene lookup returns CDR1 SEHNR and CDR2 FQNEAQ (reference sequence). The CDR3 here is CASSPRTGVKETQYF. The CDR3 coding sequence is TGTGCCAGCAGCCCCCGGACAGGAGTAAAAGAGACCCAGTACTTC. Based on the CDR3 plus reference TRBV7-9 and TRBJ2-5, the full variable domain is DTGVSQNPRHKITKRGQNVTFRCDPISEHNRLYWYRQTLGQGPEFLTYFQNEAQLEKSRLLSDRFSAERPKGSFSTLEIQRTEQGDSAMYLCASSPRTGVKETQYFGPGTRLLVL.

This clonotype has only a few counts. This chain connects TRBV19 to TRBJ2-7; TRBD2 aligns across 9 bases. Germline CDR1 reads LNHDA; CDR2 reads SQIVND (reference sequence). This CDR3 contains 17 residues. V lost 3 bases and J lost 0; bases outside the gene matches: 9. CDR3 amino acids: CASSMGSGSESSYEQYF. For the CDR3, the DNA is TGTGCCAGTAGTATGGGTAGCGGGAGTGAATCCTCCTACGAGCAGTACTTC. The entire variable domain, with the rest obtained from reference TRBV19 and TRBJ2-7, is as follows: DGGITQSPKYLFRKEGQNVTLSCEQNLNHDAMYWYRQDPGQGLRLIYYSQIVNDFQKGDIAEGYSVSREKKESFPLTVTSAQKNPTAFYLCASSMGSGSESSYEQYFGPGTRLTVT.

The CDR3 sequence: CASSLLGARNTEAFF. CDR3 DNA sequence: TGTGCCAGCAGCTTATTGGGGGCGAGGAACACTGAAGCTTTCTTT. The chain links TRBV7-8 to TRBJ1-1; tentative D call: TRBD1 (6 bases). The CDR3 extends over 15 amino acids. V was pared by 2 bases and J by 1 base, with 11 bases between. Germline lookup yields CDR1 SGHVS and CDR2 FQNEAQ.

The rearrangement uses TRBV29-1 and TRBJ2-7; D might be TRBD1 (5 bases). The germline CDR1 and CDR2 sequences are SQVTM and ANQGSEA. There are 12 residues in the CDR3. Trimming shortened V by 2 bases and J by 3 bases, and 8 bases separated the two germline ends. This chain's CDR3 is CSVENRNYEQYF. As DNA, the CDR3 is TGCAGCGTTGAAAACAGGAACTACGAGCAGTACTTC.

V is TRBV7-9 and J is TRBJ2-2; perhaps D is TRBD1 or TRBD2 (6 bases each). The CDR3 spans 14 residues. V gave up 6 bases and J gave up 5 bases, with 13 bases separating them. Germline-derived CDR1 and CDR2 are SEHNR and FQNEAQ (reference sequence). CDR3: CASRSTGTTGELFF. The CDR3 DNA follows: TGTGCCAGCAGGTCCACAGGGACTACCGGGGAGCTGTTTTTT.

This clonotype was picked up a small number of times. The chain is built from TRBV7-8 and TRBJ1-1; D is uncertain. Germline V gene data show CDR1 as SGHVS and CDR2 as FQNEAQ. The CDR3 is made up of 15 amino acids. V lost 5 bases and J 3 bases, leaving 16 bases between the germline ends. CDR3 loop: CASSAPGLRDTEAFF. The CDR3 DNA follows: TGTGCCAGCAGCGCCCCCGGACTAAGGGACACTGAAGCTTTCTTT.

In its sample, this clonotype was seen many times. The CDR3 reads CASRGPPSGRAYNEQFF. The CDR3 region has the DNA TGTGCCAGCAGAGGACCCCCTAGCGGGAGGGCCTACAATGAGCAGTTCTTC. The chain uses TRBV28 and TRBJ2-1; 12 positions agree with TRBD2. This CDR3 comprises 17 residues. J gave up 2 bases and V 6 bases, and 8 bases lay outside the gene matches. Germline V gene lookup returns CDR1 MDHEN and CDR2 SYDVKM.

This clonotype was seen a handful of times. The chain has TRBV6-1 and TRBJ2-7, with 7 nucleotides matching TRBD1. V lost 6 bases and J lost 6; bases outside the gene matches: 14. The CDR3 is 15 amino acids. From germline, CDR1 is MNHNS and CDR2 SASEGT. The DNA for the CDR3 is TGTGCCAGCAGCCGCACAGGGGCGGAAGCTTCCGAGCAGTACTTC. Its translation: CASSRTGAEASEQYF.